This T cell receptor beta chain originates from a study of neurological immune-mediated disorders. Study observations and caveats: Levels of TCR clonal expansion peaked in HTLV-1-associated myelopathy and reached their lowest in multiple sclerosis, under those of healthy controls. Neither clinical nor MRI features were found to be associated with the multiple sclerosis repertoire cluster.

Using its own MiXCR run on the 5' RACE reads, TCRdb lists one record per CDR3 protein. The sample shows 66,000 or so distinct CDR3 sequences, almost 3.5% of them seen only once. This clonotype was recorded many times. The antigen is not known. Germline V gene lookup returns CDR1 DFQATT and CDR2 SNEGSKA (reference sequence). Trimming at V came to 6 bases and at J to 16 bases, leaving 8 bases not matched to a gene. CDR3 size: 12 residues. The sample was PBMCs. The chain couples TRBV20-1 to TRBJ2-1, with TRBD2 identical over 14 bases. The sequence was obtained from a man aged 40-55 years with multiple sclerosis. CDR3: CSAGRTSGGRFF. The CDR3 coding sequence is TGCAGTGCCGGCCGGACTAGCGGGGGGAGATTCTTC.